Below, one TCR beta chain is given with its context. Its specificity is not known. Repertoires were generated with immunoSEQ multiplex PCR, while TCRdb's copy carries only in-frame clones and drops some. The repertoire includes 20,000 to 30,000 clones, approximately 85% of them detected once, and 0.96% sits in the top ten. This specimen comes from a study of graft-versus-host responses after intestinal transplantation. Study background: Isolated intestinal, liver-intestinal, or multivisceral transplants were what recipients had. The whole recipient group had anti-thymocyte globulin induction followed by tacrolimus and steroids for around three years.

Study-level points and caveats: Early after transplant, HvG declines were associated with peak levels of circulating GvH clones. Analysis identified GvH clones in recipient marrow, with some appearing first in ileum or blood.

The V end lost 7 bases, the J end lost 3 bases, and 18 bases lay between the germline ends. Germline V CDR1 and CDR2: MNHEY, SVGAGI. The CDR3 totals 15 residues. V is TRBV6-5 and J is TRBJ1-1, with D possibly TRBD1 on 5 matching bases. The TCR originated in a human patient who received an intestinal transplant, so some T cells may come from the graft donor. The sample in question was PBMCs, obtained around 14 months after intestinal transplant. Here the CDR3 DNA reads TGTGCCAGCACCCCCTTTCGGGGACTGGACACTGAAGCTTTCTTT. This codes for CASTPFRGLDTEAFF.